This T cell receptor beta chain was identified during a study of blood T cell repertoires in COVID-19. Study overall: Donors in the United States, Italy and Spain gave samples during acute or convalescent COVID-19.

Libraries were prepared by immunoSEQ multiplex PCR; TCRdb keeps only in-frame clonotypes and omits some of them. The data contain 120,000 or so clones, roughly four fifths of them singletons. The CDR3 is 12 amino acids. Unmatched junction bases numbered 4, after V lost 4 bases and J lost 5 bases. The germline V gene has CDR1 SQVTM and CDR2 ANQGSEA. The rearrangement uses TRBV29-1 and TRBJ2-7; 8 positions agree with TRBD1. The specimen sequenced was peripheral blood. The origin of this receptor is a human donor in a cohort sampled during active COVID-19. CDR3 nucleotide sequence: TGCAGCGTTGGGACAGGGTATCACGAGCAGTACTTC. This encodes CSVGTGYHEQYF.